This entry is about one T cell receptor (beta chain). The antigen is undetermined. This specimen belongs to a study of CD8 T cells in ankylosing spondylitis. Library preparation for TCR beta used quantitative 5'-RACE with molecular barcodes. TCRdb recomputed calls from the 5' RACE reads with MiXCR, one row per CDR3 protein. The repertoire has roughly 100,000 distinct CDR3 sequences, nearly 25% of them found once; the top ten carry more than 9%. Findings of the study overall: Before this, some motif variants had been reported in reactive arthritis synovial fluid and blood. Enrichment of disease-linked clones was reportedly significant in matched ankylosing spondylitis synovial fluid.

Sequencing was carried out using synovial fluid, either unsorted or a sorted T cell fraction (not recorded which). This clonotype originated in a male donor with ankylosing spondylitis.

Here the CDR3 DNA reads TGTGCCAGCTCAACGGCCAGCGGGAGGTTTTACAATGAGCAGTTCTTC. Encoded protein: CASSTASGRFYNEQFF. The rearrangement uses TRBV5-6 and TRBJ2-1, with TRBD2 matching over 9 bases. Germline trimming cut 7 bases from V and 4 bases from J; bases unmatched to any gene: 12. Germline CDR1 reads SGHDT; CDR2 reads YYEEEE. The CDR3 consists of 16 residues.